These 17 T cell receptor beta chains came from one sample sequenced in a study of metastatic and nonmetastatic thyroid tumors (dated by TCRdb to 2019 to 2021). Libraries were prepared through PCR. TCRdb shows the sequencer as Illumina HiSeq 4000. TCRdb took the public reads, trimmed them with fastp at Q25, ran MiXCR for clone calling and kept in-frame beta chains. Here the sample has fewer than 40,000 clones; 20% to 25% occur a single time. The ten largest account for less than 4% of the sample. None of the patients had been given any treatment before thyroid surgery. The material sequenced was tumor tissue. The receptors shown here come from a male donor with papillary thyroid cancer or a benign thyroid nodule (not recorded which). Some clones in this sample may be carry-over from other donors' samples.

This clone has only a few counts. A read error may account for a junction end that differs from germline. The V and J genes are TRBV7-9 and TRBJ1-6; 9 nucleotides match TRBD1. Germline V gene sequence: CDR1 SEHNR, CDR2 FQNEAQ (reference sequence). The CDR3 contains 12 residues. In DNA form, the CDR3 reads TGTGCAAGCAGGACAGGGGATTCACCCCTCAACTTT. This codes for CASRTGDSPLNF.

This clone was recorded many times. The chain uses TRBV6-2 or TRBV6-3 and TRBJ2-3; D is undetermined. The CDR3 loop spans 11 amino acids. V gave up 2 bases and J gave up 5 bases, with 2 bases separating them. The germline V gene has CDR1 MNHEY and CDR2 SVGEGT. The CDR3 loop reads CASSYLDTQYF. DNA for the CDR3: TGTGCCAGCAGTTACCTAGATACGCAGTATTTT.

This clone was recorded many times. The chain combines TRBV10-3 with TRBJ2-1; 9 bases match TRBD2. Germline V lookup: CDR1 ENHRY, CDR2 SYGVKD. J lost 0 bases, V lost 4 bases, and 10 bases had no gene match. The CDR3 sequence is 18 residues long. CDR3 sequence reads: CAISGTVSSGASYNEQFF. The CDR3 DNA is TGTGCCATCAGTGGAACCGTCTCTAGCGGGGCCTCCTACAATGAGCAGTTCTTC.

The CDR3 loop is CASIPQGFTEAFF. In DNA, the CDR3 is TGTGCCAGTATCCCACAGGGGTTCACTGAAGCTTTCTTT. The chain couples TRBV28 to TRBJ1-1; 7 bases line up with TRBD1. V lost 9 bases and J lost 4; bases outside the gene matches: 8. This CDR3 region has 13 residues. Germline loops: CDR1 MDHEN, CDR2 SYDVKM. The variable domain in full, with the rest retrieved from reference TRBV28 and TRBJ1-1, is DVKVTQSSRYLVKRTGEKVFLECVQDMDHENMFWYRQDPGLGLRLIYFSYDVKMKEKGDIPEGYSVSREKKERFSLILESASTNQTSMYLCASIPQGFTEAFFGQGTRLTVV.

This clone was counted at least ten times. This rearrangement joins TRBV9 to TRBJ2-3; D is unclear. This CDR3 spans 14 amino acids. V dropped 3 bases and J dropped 2 bases, with 10 bases sitting between them. CDR1 and CDR2 (germline): SGDLS, YYNGEE. As DNA, the CDR3 is TGTGCCAGCAGCGAATCTGGGCCCACAGATACGCAGTATTTT. Its translation: CASSESGPTDTQYF.

This clone was seen at least ten times. V and J are TRBV5-8 and TRBJ2-1, with a tentative D call TRBD1 (6 bases). Germline V gives CDR1 SGHTS, CDR2 YDEGEE. The CDR3 is 15 amino acids. Trimming shortened V by 0 bases and J by 3 bases, and 10 bases separated the two germline ends. DNA for the CDR3: TGTGCCAGCAGCTTGGAGGGACATCTCTACAATGAGCAGTTCTTC. Its protein is CASSLEGHLYNEQFF.

V gene TRBV9 combines with J gene TRBJ2-1; 7 positions match TRBD2. Per the germline V gene, CDR1 is SGDLS and CDR2 is YYNGEE. J lost 0 bases, V lost 0 bases, and 3 bases had no gene match. The CDR3 spans 16 residues. CDR3 residues: CASSVAGGSSYNEQFF. The CDR3 bases are TGTGCCAGCAGCGTAGCGGGCGGGAGCTCCTACAATGAGCAGTTCTTC.

The V gene is TRBV6-5, the J gene TRBJ2-3; 7 positions match TRBD2. This CDR3 has 15 residues. Germline CDR1 is MNHEY and CDR2 is SVGAGI. With 2 bases clipped from V and 3 bases from J, the junction kept 5 bases outside the gene matches. CDR3 DNA sequence: TGTGCCAGCAGTTACCGGCAGGGAGGGACAGATACGCAGTATTTT. It specifies CASSYRQGGTDTQYF.

This clone was seen a handful of times. Compared with germline, one end of the junction differs, possibly owing to a read error. This sample includes further DNA sequences coding for the same CDR3. The chain uses TRBV28 and TRBJ2-6; D not certain. CDR1 and CDR2 from the germline V gene are MDHEN and SYDVKM. This CDR3 is 17 amino acids long. DNA for the CDR3: TGTGCTAGCAGTTTAGATCTTAATTCATCTGGGGCCAACGTCCTGACTTTC. Translation gives CASSLDLNSSGANVLTF.

At least ten counts were recorded for this clone. CDR3 amino acids: CASSPRGGPHQPQHF. DNA for the CDR3: TGTGCCAGCAGTCCCCGTGGGGGCCCCCATCAGCCCCAGCATTTT. The genes are TRBV2 and TRBJ1-5; D is perhaps TRBD1 (6 bases). The CDR3 has 15 amino acids. V lost 5 bases to trimming and J lost 5 bases, with 16 bases between them. Germline loops: CDR1 SNHLY, CDR2 FYNNEI.

This clone was picked up a small number of times. This chain links TRBV6-2 or TRBV6-3 with TRBJ1-1, with a tentative D call TRBD1 (5 bases). The V gene's germline CDR1 is MNHEY and CDR2 SVGEGT. There are 14 residues in the CDR3. Trimming shortened V by 4 bases and J by 11 bases, and 20 bases separated the two germline ends. CDR3 nucleotides: TGTGCCAGCAGTTCCACACAGGTGTCGAGGAACGCTTTCTTT. This gives the protein CASSSTQVSRNAFF.

Ten or more counts support this clone. V is TRBV3-1 and J is TRBJ1-1; no clear D. Per the germline V gene, CDR1 is LGHDT and CDR2 is YNNKEL (reference sequence). With 6 bases removed from V and 4 bases from J, the gap between germline ends came to 12 bases. The CDR3 sequence is 13 residues long. CDR3 in DNA: TGTGCCAGCAGTAAAGGGATGTCCACTGAAGCTTTCTTT. Its translation: CASSKGMSTEAFF.

There are many counts of this clone. This chain links TRBV28 with TRBJ1-3; 10 nucleotides align to TRBD1. The germline gives CDR1 MDHEN, CDR2 SYDVKM. Trimming cost V 6 bases and J 0 bases; bases outside gene matches: 2. This CDR3 has 15 amino acids. The CDR3 reads CASRGTGASGNTIYF. For the CDR3, the DNA is TGTGCCAGCAGGGGGACAGGGGCCTCTGGAAACACCATATATTTT.

The chain combines TRBV27 with TRBJ2-1; tentative D call: TRBD1 (8 bases). Germline CDR1 reads MNHEY; CDR2 reads SMNVEV (reference sequence). The V and J ends lost 2 bases and 6 bases respectively, with 11 bases between them. CDR3 length equals 14 residues. CDR3: CASSLHRGGNEQFF. CDR3 bases: TGTGCCAGCAGTTTACACAGGGGGGGCAATGAGCAGTTCTTC.

This clone was observed many times. This chain uses TRBV6-2 or TRBV6-3 with TRBJ2-5; 9 bases fit TRBD1. The CDR3 has 16 residues. Germline values: CDR1 MNHEY, CDR2 SVGEGT. V was pared by 2 bases and J by 4 bases, with 8 bases of the junction left unmatched. The CDR3 DNA is TGTGCCAGCAGTTACCCAAAAACAGGGGGCGCAGAGACCCAGTACTTC. Translating it yields CASSYPKTGGAETQYF.

By share of the sample, this clone is medium-sized. V and J are TRBV6-1 and TRBJ2-7; TRBD1 matches at 10 bases. Germline CDR1 MNHNS, CDR2 SASEGT. This CDR3 spans 14 amino acids. Trimming cost V 5 bases and J 0 bases; bases outside gene matches: 1. The CDR3, as DNA: TGTGCCAGCAGTTGGACAGGGGGCTCCTACGAGCAGTACTTC. Protein sequence: CASSWTGGSYEQYF.

This clone was seen repeatedly, ten times or more. This chain uses TRBV9 with TRBJ2-2; a weak D match, TRBD2 (7 bases). In germline, CDR1 is SGDLS, CDR2 YYNGEE. This CDR3 contains 15 residues. Trimming stripped 0 bases from V and 7 bases from J, with 13 bases between. The CDR3 region is CASSVDAGAVGELFF. For the CDR3, the DNA is TGTGCCAGCAGCGTAGATGCGGGGGCGGTCGGGGAGCTGTTTTTT.